The 29 T cell receptor beta chains presented below share a single source sample, sequenced in a study of blood T cell repertoires in COVID-19. The protocol was immunoSEQ multiplex PCR, while the TCRdb copy is restricted to in-frame clones and leaves out a portion. In the table there are fewer than 75,000 clones, roughly nine tenths of which are singletons. Specimen: peripheral blood. These receptors were obtained from a man aged 45-65 years with active COVID-19.

J is TRBJ2-1 and V is TRBV5-1; 9 nucleotides align to TRBD1. The CDR3 has 16 residues. Losses at the gene ends were 4 bases for V and 10 bases for J; bases not matched to a gene: 15. CDR1 and CDR2 (germline): SGHRS, YFSETQ. CDR3 amino acids: CASSQSPGQGGEEQFF. The CDR3 coding sequence is TGCGCCAGCAGCCAATCACCGGGACAGGGAGGTGAGGAGCAGTTCTTC.

V is TRBV11-3 and J is TRBJ2-1, with TRBD2 matching over 16 bases. Unmatched junction bases numbered 4, after V lost 3 bases and J lost 8 bases. The germline gives CDR1 SGHNT, CDR2 YENEEA. This CDR3 has 16 amino acids. DNA of the CDR3: TGTGCCAGCAGCTTGGGACTAGCGGGGGGGCCGGATGAGCAGTTCTTC. Protein product: CASSLGLAGGPDEQFF.

V usage is TRBV29-1 and J usage is TRBJ1-3; 9 bases fit TRBD1. The CDR3 has 16 residues. V was pared by 6 bases and J by 2 bases, with 11 bases of the junction left unmatched. CDR1 is SQVTM, CDR2 ANQGSEA, per germline. The CDR3 sequence: CSVRGGTGTTGNTIYF. The CDR3 coding sequence is TGCAGCGTCCGGGGTGGGACAGGGACCACTGGAAACACCATATATTTT.

The chain has TRBV25-1 and TRBJ1-6; D unclear. The ends were cut back, 3 bases at V and 6 bases at J, with 9 bases in the middle. Germline CDR1 reads MGHDK; CDR2 reads SYGVNS. The CDR3 runs 14 residues. CDR3 sequence (DNA): TGTGCCAGCAGTGAGCCACAGATTAATTCACCCCTCCACTTT. This gives the protein CASSEPQINSPLHF.

The J gene is TRBJ1-1, the V gene TRBV5-6; D not certain. Per germline, CDR1 SGHDT and CDR2 YYEEEE. V was pared by 0 bases and J by 0 bases, with 9 bases between. This CDR3 region has 15 residues. The CDR3 is CASSLVRALNTEAFF. DNA of the CDR3: TGTGCCAGCAGCTTGGTTCGAGCTTTGAACACTGAAGCTTTCTTT.

The V gene is TRBV28, the J gene TRBJ2-7; 11 bases match TRBD2. CDR3 size: 16 residues. In germline, CDR1 is MDHEN, CDR2 SYDVKM. V trimming: 5 bases; J trimming: 5 bases; junction bases outside the gene matches: 11. The CDR3 here is CASSRELAGVGHEQYF. CDR3 coding DNA: TGTGCCAGCAGTCGCGAACTAGCGGGAGTCGGGCACGAGCAGTACTTC. Full variable domain (outside the CDR3, taken from reference TRBV28 and TRBJ2-7): DVKVTQSSRYLVKRTGEKVFLECVQDMDHENMFWYRQDPGLGLRLIYFSYDVKMKEKGDIPEGYSVSREKKERFSLILESASTNQTSMYLCASSRELAGVGHEQYFGPGTRLTVT.

The rearrangement links TRBV29-1 to TRBJ1-2, with 7 bases fitting TRBD1. Losses at the gene ends were 3 bases for V and 7 bases for J; bases not matched to a gene: 5. The germline V gene encodes CDR1 SQVTM and CDR2 ANQGSEA. This CDR3 region has 12 residues. In nucleotides, the CDR3 is TGCAGCGTTGACGTAGGGGGCTTTGGCTACACCTTC. It is translated as CSVDVGGFGYTF.

The V gene is TRBV28, the J gene TRBJ1-4; the match to TRBD1 covers 8 bases. Germline V gene data show CDR1 as MDHEN and CDR2 as SYDVKM. J was trimmed by 7 bases and V by 7 bases; bases with no gene match: 2. The CDR3 loop spans 12 amino acids. The CDR3 spells CASTQGAEKLFF. Written as DNA, the CDR3 is TGTGCCAGCACCCAGGGGGCTGAAAAACTGTTTTTT.

This chain connects TRBV6-2 or TRBV6-3 to TRBJ2-7; 15 nucleotides line up with TRBD2. This CDR3 contains 18 residues. CDR1 MNHEY and CDR2 SVGEGT come from the germline V gene. With V trimmed by 5 bases and J by 5 bases, 13 bases remained unmatched. In DNA, the CDR3 is TGTGCCAGCAGTAAACAACCCGGGACTAGCGGGGGGAGGCACGAGCAGTACTTC. It specifies CASSKQPGTSGGRHEQYF.

The rearrangement joins TRBV18 to TRBJ2-7; 7 bases map to TRBD1. Losses at the gene ends were 0 bases for V and 3 bases for J; bases not matched to a gene: 2. The germline gives CDR1 KGHSH, CDR2 LQKENI. The CDR3 totals 14 residues. This CDR3 is CASSPPGQIYEQYF. CDR3 sequence (DNA): TGTGCCAGCTCACCACCGGGACAGATCTACGAGCAGTACTTC.

This chain uses TRBV12-3 or TRBV12-4 with TRBJ2-7; no definite D call. Trimming stripped 7 bases from V and 1 base from J, with 11 bases between. This CDR3 has 13 amino acids. CDR3 nucleotide sequence: TGTGCCAGCAACCAGGCATGGTCCTACGAGCAGTACTTC. Translating gives CASNQAWSYEQYF.

The V gene is TRBV23-1, the J gene TRBJ1-5; the D gene is possibly TRBD1 (6 bases). TRBV23-1 is classed as an ORF, of uncertain function. The CDR3 has 17 amino acids. V was shortened by 0 bases and J by 1 base, with 13 bases between the two germline ends. The CDR3 nucleotides read TGCGCCAGCAGTCAATCAAACAGGGAGTGGAGCAATCAGCCCCAGCATTTT. Residues: CASSQSNREWSNQPQHF.

This clone was recorded once. V gene TRBV18 combines with J gene TRBJ2-7; a weak D match, TRBD1 (5 bases). Germline CDR1 and CDR2: KGHSH and LQKENI. Deletions cut 0 bases from V and 6 bases from J, with 12 bases between. The CDR3 length is 14 residues. The CDR3, as DNA: TGTGCCAGCTCACCACCCGGCAGGGCTTTCGAGCAGTACTTC. Translating it yields CASSPPGRAFEQYF.

V and J are TRBV23-1 and TRBJ2-5; D might be TRBD1 (5 bases). TRBV23-1 is classed as an ORF, of uncertain function. The CDR3 totals 17 residues. Trimming cost V 2 bases and J 1 base, with 17 bases left between them. CDR3 coding DNA: TGCGCCAGCAGTCAACTCGGACAAGTCGTCACCCAAGAGACCCAGTACTTC. This encodes CASSQLGQVVTQETQYF.

V gene TRBV11-2 combines with J gene TRBJ2-7; a weak D match, TRBD1 (6 bases). Per the germline V gene, CDR1 is SGHAT and CDR2 is FQNNGV. The V gene lost 6 bases and the J gene lost 2 bases, with 14 bases spanning the gap. The length of the CDR3 is 14 residues. CDR3 loop: CASRPDRFPYEQYF. DNA of the CDR3: TGTGCCAGCAGGCCCGACAGGTTCCCCTACGAGCAGTACTTC.

The chain combines TRBV7-2 with TRBJ2-7; perhaps TRBD1 as D (6 bases). Trimming took off 5 bases at V and 0 bases at J, with 11 bases between the two ends. Germline loops: CDR1 SGHTA, CDR2 FQGNSA. This CDR3 comprises 14 residues. The CDR3 bases are TGTGCCAGCAGCCGCGGACAGTTCTCCTACGAGCAGTACTTC. Translation: CASSRGQFSYEQYF.

This chain links TRBV27 with TRBJ2-3, with 9 nucleotides matching TRBD1. CDR1 is MNHEY, CDR2 SMNVEV, per germline (reference sequence). The CDR3 covers 15 residues. The V and J ends lost 5 bases and 5 bases, in that order; junction bases with no gene match: 8. DNA of the CDR3: TGTGCCAGCAGTCGACCGGGACAGGGTTTAGATACGCAGTATTTT. This codes for CASSRPGQGLDTQYF.

The chain carries TRBV5-6 and TRBJ1-6, with 10 bases identical to TRBD1. The junction had 3 bases not matched to a gene; V was cut back by 3 bases and J by 6 bases. Germline loops: CDR1 SGHDT, CDR2 YYEEEE. This CDR3 has 15 amino acids. CDR3 DNA sequence: TGTGCCAGCAGCTCCCGGGACAGGGGTAATTCACCCCTCCACTTT. Protein product: CASSSRDRGNSPLHF.

By share, this clone counts as medium-sized. The rearrangement uses TRBV7-9 and TRBJ2-7; the D is unclear. Germline V gives CDR1 SEHNR, CDR2 FQNEAQ (reference sequence). V lost 2 bases and J 5 bases, leaving 13 bases between the germline ends. This CDR3 has 14 residues. CDR3 sequence reads: CASSLTVLRDEQYF. CDR3 DNA sequence: TGTGCCAGCAGCTTAACAGTACTTCGCGACGAGCAGTACTTC.

J is TRBJ2-1 and V is TRBV6-5; 8 bases match TRBD1. This CDR3 has 16 amino acids. From germline, CDR1 is MNHEY and CDR2 SVGAGI. J lost 0 bases, V lost 4 bases, and 5 bases had no gene match. The CDR3 sequence is CASSWTGIGSYNEQFF. The CDR3 DNA is TGTGCCAGCAGTTGGACAGGGATCGGCTCCTACAATGAGCAGTTCTTC.

V is TRBV7-2 and J is TRBJ1-2, with TRBD1 as a possible D gene (5 bases). The CDR3 length is 17 residues. Deletions cut 5 bases from V and 5 bases from J, with 24 bases between. Germline assignment: CDR1 SGHTA and CDR2 FQGNSA. This chain's CDR3 is CASSLKVGGVRNYGYTF. The CDR3 nucleotides are TGTGCCAGCAGCCTCAAGGTCGGGGGGGTGAGGAATTATGGCTACACCTTC.

The chain is built from TRBV12-3 or TRBV12-4 and TRBJ2-1; D might be TRBD2 (5 bases). The germline V and J ends were trimmed by 5 bases and 9 bases, with 14 bases remaining between them. CDR3 length: 13 amino acids. CDR3 sequence reads: CASSPAPSGEQFF. The CDR3 nucleotides read TGTGCCAGCAGTCCCGCCCCAAGCGGTGAGCAGTTCTTC.

This clone was found a few times. This sequence joins TRBV18 and TRBJ1-2, with D possibly matching TRBD1 (6 bases). The CDR3 length is 14 residues. V was shortened by 6 bases and J by 4 bases, with 15 bases between the two germline ends. Germline CDR1 and CDR2: KGHSH and LQKENI. CDR3 loop: CASSSNPGAYGYTF. CDR3 coding DNA: TGTGCCAGCTCTTCCAACCCAGGGGCCTATGGCTACACCTTC.

This clone occurred once. The chain uses TRBV21-1 and TRBJ2-5; TRBD2, as called in the table, went unchecked against the DNA. TRBV21-1 is listed as a pseudogene. The CDR3 runs 17 residues. The CDR3 protein is CASSLERAGADQETQYF. The CDR3 nucleotides read TGTGCCAGCAGTTTGGAAAGAGCGGGGGCGGACCAAGAGACCCAGTACTTC.

V and J are TRBV5-1 and TRBJ1-1; tentative D call: TRBD1 (6 bases). Germline CDR1 and CDR2: SGHRS and YFSETQ. The CDR3 consists of 15 residues. With 2 bases removed from V and 0 bases from J, the gap between germline ends came to 11 bases. Here the CDR3 reads CASSFRGYVNTEAFF. CDR3 nucleotides: TGCGCCAGCAGCTTTAGGGGGTACGTGAACACTGAAGCTTTCTTT.

This chain connects TRBV7-2 to TRBJ2-5; 9 bases agree with TRBD2. Germline CDR1 and CDR2: SGHTA and FQGNSA. V lost 3 bases, J lost 2 bases, and 10 bases stayed unmatched. This CDR3 is built from 17 residues. The CDR3 region is CASSFGPLRGGQETQYF. The CDR3 bases are TGTGCCAGCAGCTTTGGCCCTTTGCGGGGGGGTCAAGAGACCCAGTACTTC.

This chain joins TRBV16 and TRBJ1-3, with D unclear. This CDR3 comprises 14 residues. The germline CDR1 and CDR2 sequences are KGHSY and FQNENV. Trimming cost V 5 bases and J 0 bases, with 8 bases left between them. CDR3 DNA sequence: TGTGCCAGCAGCGGCGGGTACTCTGGAAACACCATATATTTT. The encoded protein is CASSGGYSGNTIYF.

This clone was seen more than once but under ten times. V is TRBV2 and J is TRBJ1-6; 11 bases are a match to TRBD1. Trimming removed 7 bases from V and 6 bases from J; junction bases left unmatched: 5. Germline V gene lookup returns CDR1 SNHLY and CDR2 FYNNEI. The CDR3 consists of 15 residues. The CDR3 spells CASTRGTGGNSPLHF. CDR3 bases: TGTGCCAGCACAAGGGGGACAGGGGGTAATTCACCCCTCCACTTT. Together with reference TRBV2 and TRBJ1-6, the CDR3 gives the full variable domain: EPEVTQTPSHQVTQMGQEVILRCVPISNHLYFYWYRQILGQKVEFLVSFYNNEISEKSEIFDDQFSVERPDGSNFTLKIRSTKLEDSAMYFCASTRGTGGNSPLHFGNGTRLTVT.

The V gene is TRBV5-1, the J gene TRBJ1-4; no clear D gene. The CDR3 runs 14 residues. From germline, CDR1 is SGHRS and CDR2 YFSETQ. The ends were cut back, 0 bases at V and 7 bases at J, with 10 bases in the middle. CDR3 coding DNA: TGCGCCAGCAGCTTGGGCGGGCCGGGTGAAAAACTGTTTTTT. Translating gives CASSLGGPGEKLFF.